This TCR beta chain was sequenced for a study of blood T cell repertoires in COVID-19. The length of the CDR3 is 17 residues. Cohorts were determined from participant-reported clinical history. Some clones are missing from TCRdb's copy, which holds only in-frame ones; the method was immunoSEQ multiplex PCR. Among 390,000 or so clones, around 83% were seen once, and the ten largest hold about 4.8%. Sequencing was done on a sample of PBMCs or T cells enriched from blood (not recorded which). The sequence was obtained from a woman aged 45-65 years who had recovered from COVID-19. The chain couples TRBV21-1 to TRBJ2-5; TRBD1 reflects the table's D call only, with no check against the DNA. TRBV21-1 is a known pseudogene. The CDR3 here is CASSNPDRVKFWETQYF. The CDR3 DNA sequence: TGTGCCAGCAGCAACCCTGACAGGGTAAAGTTTTGGGAGACCCAGTACTTC.